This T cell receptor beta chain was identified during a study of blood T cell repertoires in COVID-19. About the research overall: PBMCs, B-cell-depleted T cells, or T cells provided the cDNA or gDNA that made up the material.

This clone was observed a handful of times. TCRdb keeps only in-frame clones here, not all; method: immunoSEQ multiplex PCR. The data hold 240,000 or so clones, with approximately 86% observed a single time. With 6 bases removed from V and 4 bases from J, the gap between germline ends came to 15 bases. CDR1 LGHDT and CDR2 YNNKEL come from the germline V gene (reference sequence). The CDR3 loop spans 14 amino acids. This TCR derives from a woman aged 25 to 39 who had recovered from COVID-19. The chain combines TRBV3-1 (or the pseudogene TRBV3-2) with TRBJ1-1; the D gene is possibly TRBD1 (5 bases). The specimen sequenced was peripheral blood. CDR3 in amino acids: CASRHGGVGTEAFF. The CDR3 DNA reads TGTGCCAGCAGACACGGGGGAGTCGGCACTGAAGCTTTCTTT.